This is a list of T cell receptor beta chains from one sample in a study of T cell repertoires in cytomegalovirus infection. TCRdb used MiXCR to reprocess the reads, holding one entry per CDR3 protein. The sample holds under 150,000 distinct CDR3 sequences, 30% to 35% seen once. Their recognized antigens are unknown. The source was CD8+ T cells from cultured PBMCs, collected from culture after CMV antigen stimulation. The receptors come from a human donor in good health (CMV status not recorded). Some clones in this sample may be carry-over from other donors' samples. Both conserved end residues are part of each CDR3. The D gene is left open where the match is weak. Clone size is stated in some rows and not others, as once, few, many or a class when expanded.

j_call | cdr3_length | v_call | d_call | clone_size | cdr3_aa
TRBJ2-1 | 15 | TRBV7-3 | TRBD2 | many | CASSPAGGGANEQFF
TRBJ2-7 | 14 | TRBV7-6 | . | few | CASSPGGGVQEQYF
TRBJ1-2 | 16 | TRBV7-9 | TRBD1 | many | CASSRDREEWNYGYTF
TRBJ2-5 | 13 | TRBV7-6 | TRBD1 | few | CASSRGRQETQYF
TRBJ2-1 | 15 | TRBV5-6 | TRBD2 | . | CASSFVSGVYNEQFF
TRBJ1-1 | 17 | TRBV6-2/TRBV6-3 | TRBD1 | few | CASSPDRRTTPNTEAFF
TRBJ2-1 | 18 | TRBV28 | . | few | CASSPPEDKAYSYNEQFF
TRBJ1-2 | 14 | TRBV5-1 | TRBD1 | . | CASSKGQGADGYTF
TRBJ1-1 | 18 | TRBV5-6 | TRBD1 | many | CASSLGQGLTHLNTEAFF
TRBJ2-5 | 15 | TRBV7-3 | TRBD2 | . | CASSLIGGRAETQYF
TRBJ2-1 | 15 | TRBV7-2 | . | many | CASRSPGSSYNEQFF
TRBJ1-2 | 14 | TRBV7-8 | . | . | CASSLAWEGSRYTF
TRBJ2-1 | 12 | TRBV6-2/TRBV6-3 | . | many | CASSYGVGGQFF
TRBJ2-1 | 17 | TRBV6-2/TRBV6-3 | TRBD2 | few | CASSYPTSGGDYNEQFF
TRBJ1-3 | 15 | TRBV4-1 | . | . | CASSQEGAVGNTIYF
TRBJ2-7 | 15 | TRBV4-1 | TRBD1 | few | CASSQDPGQYYEQYF
TRBJ1-2 | 17 | TRBV27 | . | few | CASSLGSGALRMRGYTF
TRBJ1-6 | 15 | TRBV27 | TRBD1 | . | CASSTQGGINSPLHF
TRBJ2-4 | 17 | TRBV7-2 | . | . | CASSLVGGGVAKNIQYF
TRBJ2-7 | 15 | TRBV6-2/TRBV6-3 | . | . | CASSETPSGSYEQYF
TRBJ1-6 | 15 | TRBV7-8 | . | . | CASSLVEGGNSPLHF
TRBJ1-1 | 13 | TRBV19 | . | . | CASSMGRNTEAFF
TRBJ1-5 | 15 | TRBV27 | . | . | CPSSLGRGVNQPQHF
TRBJ1-6 | 19 | TRBV2 | . | . | CASSWETGGLDSYNSPLHF